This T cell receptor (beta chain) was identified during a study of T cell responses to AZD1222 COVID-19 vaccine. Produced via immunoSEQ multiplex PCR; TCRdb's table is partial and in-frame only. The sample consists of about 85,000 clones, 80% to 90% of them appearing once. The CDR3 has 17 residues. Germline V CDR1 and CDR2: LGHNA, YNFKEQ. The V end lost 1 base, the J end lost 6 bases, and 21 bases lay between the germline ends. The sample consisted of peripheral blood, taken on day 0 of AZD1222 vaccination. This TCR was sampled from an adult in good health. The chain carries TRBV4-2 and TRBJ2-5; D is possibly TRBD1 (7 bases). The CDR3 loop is CASSQAPRGDSHKTQYF. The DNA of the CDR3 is TGTGCCAGCAGCCAAGCCCCAAGGGGGGACAGCCATAAGACCCAGTACTTC.